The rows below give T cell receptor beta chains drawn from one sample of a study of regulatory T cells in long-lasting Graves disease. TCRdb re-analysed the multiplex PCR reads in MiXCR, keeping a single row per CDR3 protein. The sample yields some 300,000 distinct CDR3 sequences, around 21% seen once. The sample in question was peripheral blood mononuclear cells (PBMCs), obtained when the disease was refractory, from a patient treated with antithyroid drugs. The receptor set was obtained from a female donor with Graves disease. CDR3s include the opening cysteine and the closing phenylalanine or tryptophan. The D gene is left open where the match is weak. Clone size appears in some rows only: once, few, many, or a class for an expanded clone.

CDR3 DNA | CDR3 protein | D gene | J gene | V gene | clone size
TGCAGTGCTAGAGGCGCCTCCCAAGCTAACTATGGCTACACCTTC | CSARGASQANYGYTF | - | TRBJ1-2 | TRBV20-1 | many
TGCGCCAGCAGCCAGGGGACCCGCTTTATCCATGAGCAGTTCTTC | CASSQGTRFIHEQFF | - | TRBJ2-1 | TRBV4-1 | -
TGTGCCAGCAGCGAGGGGGCGAAAGCTTTCTTT | CASSEGAKAFF | TRBD1 | TRBJ1-1 | TRBV13 | many
TGTGCCAGCAGGTTATCCGGGGCTCAGCCCCAGCATTTT | CASRLSGAQPQHF | - | TRBJ1-5 | TRBV6-1 | -
TGTGCCAGCAGTTTAAGAGATTTCGGTGGCTACACCTTC | CASSLRDFGGYTF | - | TRBJ1-2 | TRBV28 | many
TGTGCCAGCAGCCCAAACATAGGGCTTTACAATGAGCAGTTCTTC | CASSPNIGLYNEQFF | - | TRBJ2-1 | TRBV7-2 | -
TGTGCCAGCAGCTTAGAGGGTTCCTACGAGCAGTACTTC | CASSLEGSYEQYF | - | TRBJ2-7 | TRBV5-1 | many
TGTGCCAGCAGTTACTCCCTTACCGGGGAGCTGTTTTTT | CASSYSLTGELFF | - | TRBJ2-2 | TRBV6-5 | many
TGTGCCAGCAGTCCTCGACAGGGGAACTACACCTTC | CASSPRQGNYTF | TRBD1 | TRBJ1-2 | TRBV6-1 | -
TGTGCCAGCAGTTTATTCAGGGGGGAGTATGGCTACACCTTC | CASSLFRGEYGYTF | TRBD1 | TRBJ1-2 | TRBV28 | many
TGTGCCAGCAGACTAAAGCGGGGACGGGGGGATGAGCAGTTCTTC | CASRLKRGRGDEQFF | TRBD2 | TRBJ2-1 | TRBV27 | -
TGTGCCTGGAGTTCGGTCAGATCACCCGGGGAGCTGTTTTTT | CAWSSVRSPGELFF | - | TRBJ2-2 | TRBV30 | -
TGTGCCAGCAGTCCGGACAGGGCCGGGGCCAACGTCCTGACTTTC | CASSPDRAGANVLTF | TRBD1 | TRBJ2-6 | TRBV27 | few
TGTGCCAGCAATGGGGGAAACGAGCAGTACTTC | CASNGGNEQYF | - | TRBJ2-7 | TRBV2 | -
TGTGCCAGCGGTTACTCGGGGGACAGGCGATCCTACGAGCAGTACTTC | CASGYSGDRRSYEQYF | TRBD1 | TRBJ2-7 | TRBV6-6 | -
TGTGCCAGCAGCCCCCGGGACGGAGCAACTAATGAAAAACTGTTTTTT | CASSPRDGATNEKLFF | - | TRBJ1-4 | TRBV6-2/TRBV6-3 | many
TGTGCCAGCAGTAATTTGAGGGAGCAGTACTTC | CASSNLREQYF | - | TRBJ2-7 | TRBV2 | many
TGTGCCAGCAGTGACAGGGGCGGTTCACCCCTCCACTTT | CASSDRGGSPLHF | TRBD1 | TRBJ1-6 | TRBV6-2/TRBV6-3 | few
TGTGCCAACCTGTCGACCAAAACAAACATTGACAGGGACAGAGTGAACACTGAAGCTTTCTTT | CANLSTKTNIDRDRVNTEAFF | TRBD1 | TRBJ1-1 | TRBV6-1 | few
TGCAGTGCTAGAGAGACGGAGGGGCGGTTAGCTTTCTTT | CSARETEGRLAFF | - | TRBJ1-1 | TRBV20-1 | many
TGTGCCAGCAGTTCCGGGACAGGGGTCGGCTACACCTTC | CASSSGTGVGYTF | TRBD1 | TRBJ1-2 | TRBV12-3/TRBV12-4 | many
TGTGCCAGCAGTCAACCTGGGACAGGGTCCTACCACCAAGAGACCCAGTACTTC | CASSQPGTGSYHQETQYF | TRBD1 | TRBJ2-5 | TRBV28 | many
TGTGCCAGCAGTTTAAGCGGGTCCACCGGGGAGCTGTTTTTT | CASSLSGSTGELFF | - | TRBJ2-2 | TRBV11-3 | many
TGTGCCAGCAGTTCACTACAGGGCTGGAGCAATCAGCCCCAGCATTTT | CASSSLQGWSNQPQHF | - | TRBJ1-5 | TRBV2 | many
TGTGCCAGCAGTTCCCGCCTGGCGGACCGTTCCTACGAGCAGTACTTC | CASSSRLADRSYEQYF | - | TRBJ2-7 | TRBV28 | many
TGTGCCAGCAGCCTAGGGGTAGCCTTCGGGGAGCTGTTTTTT | CASSLGVAFGELFF | - | TRBJ2-2 | TRBV5-5 | few
TGTGCCAGCACCCTAACAGGGTTGGTCCATGAGCAGTTCTTC | CASTLTGLVHEQFF | - | TRBJ2-1 | TRBV7-8 | -
TGCGCCAGCAGCCTATCTAGCGCACACAATGAGCAGTTCTTC | CASSLSSAHNEQFF | - | TRBJ2-1 | TRBV5-1 | once
TGTGCCAGCTCTACGTCAGGGGGCGCCTATGGCTACACCTTC | CASSTSGGAYGYTF | TRBD1 | TRBJ1-2 | TRBV18 | many
TGTGCCAGCAGCCAAGACCCAGCGAGCTCCTACGAGCAGTACTTC | CASSQDPASSYEQYF | - | TRBJ2-7 | TRBV4-2 | -
TGTGCCAGCAGGAGACTAGCGGGAGACACCGGGGAGCTGTTTTTT | CASRRLAGDTGELFF | TRBD2 | TRBJ2-2 | TRBV7-3 | few
TGCGCCAGCAGCCAAGTCTCCGGGTGGCAGCTGAACACTGAAGCTTTCTTT | CASSQVSGWQLNTEAFF | - | TRBJ1-1 | TRBV5-5 | once
TGTGCCAGCTGCTGGCAGGAAGGAACGAACACTGAAGCTTTCTTT | CASCWQEGTNTEAFF | - | TRBJ1-1 | TRBV12-3/TRBV12-4 | many
TGTGCCAGCAGTTATACAGGGCGCGAGCAGTACTTC | CASSYTGREQYF | - | TRBJ2-7 | TRBV6-5 | -
TGTGCCAGCGGTGAAGGGCCCCACTCCTATAATTCACCCCTCCACTTT | CASGEGPHSYNSPLHF | - | TRBJ1-6 | TRBV6-1 | few
TGTGCCAGTAGGCGCGGGACAGGGGAGGCGAACACTGAAGCTTTCTTT | CASRRGTGEANTEAFF | TRBD1 | TRBJ1-1 | TRBV19 | few
TGCGCCAGCAGCTTGCGGAAGAACACTGAAGCTTTCTTT | CASSLRKNTEAFF | - | TRBJ1-1 | TRBV5-1 | many
TGCAGCTATTATAGGGGTTTTGACTATGGCTACACCTTC | CSYYRGFDYGYTF | - | TRBJ1-2 | TRBV20-1 | many
TGTGCCAGCAGTTTTATTGGACAGGGTAAAAACATTCAGTACTTC | CASSFIGQGKNIQYF | TRBD1 | TRBJ2-4 | TRBV12-3/TRBV12-4 | few
TGTGCCAGCACCCCGACAGGGGTTAGCACTGAAGCTTTCTTT | CASTPTGVSTEAFF | TRBD1 | TRBJ1-1 | TRBV27 | -
TGTGCCAGCAGCCAAAAAAGGAAGAGACAAGAAGCTTTCTTT | CASSQKRKRQEAFF | - | TRBJ1-1 | TRBV3-1 | -
TGCAGCGTTGAGGATGAGGAGACCCAGTACTTC | CSVEDEETQYF | - | TRBJ2-5 | TRBV29-1 | few
TGTGCCAGCAGCCGCATCGACAGCTACGAGCAGTACTTC | CASSRIDSYEQYF | - | TRBJ2-7 | TRBV7-9 | few
TGTGCCAGCAGTTTCTCAAAGAACACTGAAGCTTTCTTT | CASSFSKNTEAFF | - | TRBJ1-1 | TRBV27 | many
TGCAGCGTTGGGGGACAGCGAGATCAGCCCCAGCATTTT | CSVGGQRDQPQHF | TRBD1 | TRBJ1-5 | TRBV29-1 | -
TGTGCCAGCAGCGGACAGGGGGCGGCGCGGGGCACCTCCTACGAGCAGTACTTC | CASSGQGAARGTSYEQYF | TRBD1 | TRBJ2-7 | TRBV6-1 | many